The rows below give T cell receptor beta chains drawn from one sample of a study of T cells in Graves' hyperthyroidism and ophthalmopathy. TCRdb re-analysed the multiplex PCR reads in MiXCR, keeping a single row per CDR3 protein. The profile shows hundreds of thousands of distinct CDR3 sequences, around a third of them singletons. Specimen: blood. The receptors stem from a woman between 40 and 55 years old with Graves' hyperthyroidism. Each CDR3 is given with its conserved first and last residue. The order of the fields is V gene, J gene, D gene, clone size, CDR3 protein, CDR3 DNA. D genes are given only for firm matches. Size values are once, few and many counts, or a class for expanded clones, and some rows have none.

v_gene: TRBV2
j_gene: TRBJ1-2
d_gene: .
abundance: many
CDR3aa: CASCGETWGNGYTF
CDR3nt: TGTGCCAGCTGCGGGGAAACGTGGGGCAATGGCTACACCTTC

v_gene: TRBV2
j_gene: TRBJ1-2
d_gene: TRBD1
abundance: .
CDR3aa: CASSVRTGGGYTF
CDR3nt: TGTGCCAGCAGTGTACGGACAGGAGGTGGCTACACCTTC

v_gene: TRBV2
j_gene: TRBJ1-1
d_gene: .
abundance: .
CDR3aa: CASTPRLGHGTEAFF
CDR3nt: TGTGCCAGCACCCCCCGTCTAGGGCATGGAACTGAAGCTTTCTTT

v_gene: TRBV19
j_gene: TRBJ1-1
d_gene: .
abundance: many
CDR3aa: CASSETMNTEAFF
CDR3nt: TGTGCCAGTAGCGAGACTATGAACACTGAAGCTTTCTTT

v_gene: TRBV28
j_gene: TRBJ2-7
d_gene: TRBD2
abundance: few
CDR3aa: CASTRLAGGPREQYF
CDR3nt: TGTGCCAGCACTAGACTAGCGGGAGGGCCCCGCGAGCAGTACTTC

v_gene: TRBV7-7
j_gene: TRBJ2-2
d_gene: TRBD1
abundance: many
CDR3aa: CASSSTGGSGELFF
CDR3nt: TGTGCTAGCAGCTCGACAGGGGGCTCCGGGGAGCTGTTTTTT

v_gene: TRBV5-1
j_gene: TRBJ1-1
d_gene: .
abundance: many
CDR3aa: CASSFQDNTEAFF
CDR3nt: TGCGCCAGCAGCTTCCAGGACAACACTGAAGCTTTCTTT

v_gene: TRBV7-3
j_gene: TRBJ2-5
d_gene: .
abundance: .
CDR3aa: CASSPLGRAQETQYF
CDR3nt: TGTGCCAGCAGCCCCCTGGGCAGGGCACAAGAGACCCAGTACTTC

v_gene: TRBV7-6
j_gene: TRBJ2-7
d_gene: TRBD1
abundance: few
CDR3aa: CASSSPGTAFYEQYF
CDR3nt: TGTGCCAGCAGCTCCCCCGGGACAGCTTTCTACGAGCAGTACTTC

v_gene: TRBV19
j_gene: TRBJ1-3
d_gene: .
abundance: many
CDR3aa: CASSIFQGYTIYF
CDR3nt: TGTGCCAGTAGTATTTTCCAAGGCTACACCATATATTTT